The rows below give T cell receptor beta chains drawn from one sample of a study of blood T cell repertoires in COVID-19. Measured with immunoSEQ multiplex PCR; TCRdb has only the in-frame clones, and not every one. The repertoire includes about 130,000 clones, roughly 83% of them detected once, and around 5% sits in the top ten. The sequenced sample was peripheral blood. The source of these receptors is a woman aged 70 to 79 with COVID-19, enrolled during active disease. Each CDR3 is given with its conserved first and last residue. Each record gives: J gene, V gene, CDR3 protein.

J: TRBJ2-7; V: TRBV6-5; CDR3: CASSYGTGDEQYF
J: TRBJ1-5; V: TRBV12-3/TRBV12-4; CDR3: CASMAGNQPQHF
J: TRBJ1-2; V: TRBV7-2; CDR3: CASSLDGQLLGYTF
J: TRBJ2-7; V: TRBV7-9; CDR3: CASSLEQGSEQYF
J: TRBJ2-1; V: TRBV6-6; CDR3: CASSRLAGAYYNEQFF
J: TRBJ1-3; V: TRBV11-2; CDR3: CASSRGRQRSGNTIYF
J: TRBJ1-6; V: TRBV2; CDR3: CAGRERTGNSPLHF
J: TRBJ1-5; V: TRBV10-1; CDR3: CASRGDRVDQPQHF
J: TRBJ2-2; V: TRBV19; CDR3: CASSIGGTLRSTGELFF
J: TRBJ2-7; V: TRBV2; CDR3: CASSIRGGEQYF
J: TRBJ1-1; V: TRBV5-6; CDR3: CASSSRGNTEAFF
J: TRBJ2-7; V: TRBV3-1/TRBV3-2; CDR3: CASSQGLPAYEQYF
J: TRBJ1-2; V: TRBV2; CDR3: CASSDPSQNYGYTF
J: TRBJ2-2; V: TRBV5-1; CDR3: CASSLNGQTTTGELFF
J: TRBJ1-4; V: TRBV6-5; CDR3: CASSPSIVLFF
J: TRBJ2-7; V: TRBV7-6; CDR3: CASSQESGLAGGNYEQYF
J: TRBJ1-1; V: TRBV2; CDR3: CASGEGGTEAFF
J: TRBJ1-1; V: TRBV19; CDR3: CASTPRRNANTEAFF
J: TRBJ2-7; V: TRBV27; CDR3: CASSPRGVTYEQYF
J: TRBJ2-7; V: TRBV30; CDR3: CAWRLAGTYEQYF
J: TRBJ2-3; V: TRBV2; CDR3: CASSERAGLSTDTQYF
J: TRBJ1-4; V: TRBV5-1; CDR3: CASSLNQGASEKLFF
J: TRBJ2-2; V: TRBV14; CDR3: CASSQDPSGRVSLAGELFF
J: TRBJ1-2; V: TRBV10-3; CDR3: CAISEQGVNIRYGYTF
J: TRBJ2-5; V: TRBV3-1/TRBV3-2; CDR3: CASSHPLGGDQETQYF
J: TRBJ2-1; V: TRBV19; CDR3: CASSIEGLVDNEQFF
J: TRBJ1-5; V: TRBV6-6; CDR3: CASSSRGNQPQHF